The 22 T cell receptor beta chains in this list originate from one sample, sequenced in a study of T-cell memory formation after mild COVID-19. TCRdb reprocessed the 5' RACE reads via MiXCR and lists one record per CDR3 protein. Of about 610,000 distinct CDR3 sequences listed, approximately 15% were seen once; the top ten hold around 8.1%. Sequenced material: PBMCs or a T cell subset sorted from them (not recorded which). These receptors originate from an adult woman who had mild COVID-19 (a few samples of this study predate the infection). Cell type and time point are not known.

In this sample, this clonotype turned up a few times. V is TRBV15 and J is TRBJ1-6; D not certain. This CDR3 has 13 residues. The germline V gene has CDR1 LNHNV and CDR2 YYDKDF (reference sequence). The ends were cut back, 2 bases at V and 9 bases at J, with 8 bases in the middle. The CDR3 region has the DNA TGTGCCACCAGCAGACGGTCGGCTTCACCCCTCCACTTT. Protein: CATSRRSASPLHF. Together with reference TRBV15 and TRBJ1-6, the CDR3 gives the full variable domain: DAMVIQNPRYQVTQFGKPVTLSCSQTLNHNVMYWYQQKSSQAPKLLFHYYDKDFNNEADTPDNFQSRRPNTSFCFLDIRSPGLGDTAMYLCATSRRSASPLHFGNGTRLTVT.

This clonotype was counted a few times. This chain uses TRBV13 with TRBJ2-5; weak D call: TRBD2 (6 bases). Germline V gene data show CDR1 as PRHDT and CDR2 as FYEKMQ (reference sequence). CDR3 size: 16 residues. Trimming pared 3 bases from V and 5 bases from J, leaving 19 bases between. CDR3 protein: CASSLGYLASGETQYF. In DNA, the CDR3 is TGTGCCAGCAGCTTGGGATACCTAGCGTCGGGGGAGACCCAGTACTTC.

The V gene is TRBV24-1, the J gene TRBJ2-4, with D perhaps TRBD1 (6 bases). Germline CDR1 and CDR2: KGHDR and SFDVKD. The CDR3 loop spans 18 amino acids. The V end was cut by 6 bases, the J end by 1 base, with 21 bases between. The CDR3 protein is CATSRTGPTPQAKNIQYF. CDR3 in DNA: TGTGCCACCAGTCGAACAGGGCCAACCCCCCAGGCCAAAAACATTCAGTACTTC.

V and J are TRBV27 and TRBJ2-7, with 11 bases fitting TRBD1. The CDR3 is made up of 14 amino acids. Germline assignment: CDR1 MNHEY and CDR2 SMNVEV (reference sequence). The J segment lost 7 bases and the V segment lost 6 bases, leaving 8 bases of the junction unmatched. The CDR3 nucleotides read TGTGCCAGCAGCACCGGGACAGGGGGGAAGGAGCAGTACTTC. As protein: CASSTGTGGKEQYF.

In DNA form, the CDR3 reads TGCAGTGCTCCGTCGCTAGTAGCGGGTGCCGTCTACGAGCAGTACTTC. Amino acid sequence: CSAPSLVAGAVYEQYF. This chain joins TRBV20-1 and TRBJ2-7; TRBD2 matches at 7 bases. After removal of 5 bases from V and 3 bases from J, the junction contained 16 bases not matched to a gene. The CDR3 length is 16 residues. Germline CDR1 DFQATT, CDR2 SNEGSKA (reference sequence).

This clonotype was recorded a few times. This chain uses TRBV19 with TRBJ2-7, with D hard to call. V lost 3 bases and J 9 bases, leaving 9 bases between the germline ends. The germline V gene has CDR1 LNHDA and CDR2 SQIVND (reference sequence). This CDR3 spans 11 amino acids. CDR3 amino acids: CASSMGRRQYF. In DNA form, the CDR3 reads TGTGCCAGTAGTATGGGTCGGCGGCAGTACTTC.

A few counts support this clonotype. The chain recombines TRBV7-6 with TRBJ2-5; D possibly corresponds to TRBD1 (7 bases). This CDR3 comprises 18 residues. The germline CDR1 and CDR2 sequences are SGHVS and FNYEAQ. Trimming removed 4 bases from V and 1 base from J, with 22 bases in between. The CDR3 region is CASSSPGAGGGGQETQYF. In DNA form, the CDR3 reads TGTGCCAGCAGCTCTCCCGGGGCTGGAGGGGGCGGCCAAGAGACCCAGTACTTC. Full variable domain (outside the CDR3, taken from reference TRBV7-6 and TRBJ2-5): GAGVSQSPRYKVTKRGQDVALRCDPISGHVSLYWYRQALGQGPEFLTYFNYEAQQDKSGLPNDRFSAERPEGSISTLTIQRTEQRDSAMYRCASSSPGAGGGGQETQYFGPGTRLLVL.

This clonotype was counted only a few times. The chain uses TRBV6-2 or TRBV6-3 and TRBJ2-6, with a possible D match to TRBD1 (5 bases). CDR1 MNHEY and CDR2 SVGEGT come from the germline V gene. Deletions cut 10 bases from V and 2 bases from J, with 15 bases between. The CDR3 has 15 amino acids. In DNA, the CDR3 is TGTGCCACCGAGACACAGGCTACTGGGGCCAACGTCCTGACTTTC. This sequence encodes CATETQATGANVLTF.

The rearrangement uses TRBV5-1 and TRBJ1-1; D is perhaps TRBD1 (5 bases). Germline V gene data show CDR1 as SGHRS and CDR2 as YFSETQ. Trimming cost V 1 base and J 2 bases, with 9 bases left between them. CDR3 size: 14 residues. The CDR3 sequence: CASSLRGINTEAFF. The DNA of the CDR3 is TGCGCCAGCAGCTTGAGGGGTATTAACACTGAAGCTTTCTTT.

The V call is TRBV6-2 or TRBV6-3, the J call TRBJ2-7, with 13 bases matching TRBD2. CDR3 size: 15 residues. The germline V gene has CDR1 MNHEY and CDR2 SVGEGT. J gave up 5 bases and V 6 bases, and 7 bases lay outside the gene matches. This CDR3 reads CASRQLAGGPHEQYF. The CDR3, as DNA: TGTGCCAGCAGGCAACTAGCGGGAGGGCCCCACGAGCAGTACTTC.

The sample holds a few counts of this clonotype. The rearrangement joins TRBV7-3 to TRBJ2-3; 7 positions agree with TRBD2. Trimming removed 5 bases from V and 3 bases from J; junction bases left unmatched: 11. Germline loops: CDR1 SGHTA, CDR2 FQGTGA. CDR3 length equals 16 residues. The CDR3 reads CASSVAGAGGTDTQYF. Here the CDR3 DNA reads TGTGCCAGCAGCGTCGCGGGAGCGGGCGGTACAGATACGCAGTATTTT. Drawing the rest from reference TRBV7-3 and TRBJ2-3, the complete variable domain is GAGVSQTPSNKVTEKGKYVELRCDPISGHTALYWYRQSLGQGPEFLIYFQGTGAADDSGLPNDRFFAVRPEGSVSTLKIQRTERGDSAVYLCASSVAGAGGTDTQYFGPGTRLTVL.

Regarding this clonotype: Being one base from a much bigger clone, this may be a read error. The chain recombines TRBV20-1 with TRBJ1-2; D may be TRBD1 (5 bases). This CDR3 region has 15 residues. CDR1 is DFQATT, CDR2 SNEGSKA, per germline (reference sequence). V lost 7 bases, J lost 5 bases, and 23 bases lay in between. For the CDR3, the DNA is TGCAGTGTAACAATGGCTTTTGAGGGACCTTATGGCTACACCTTC. It is translated as CSVTMAFEGPYGYTF.

This clonotype has only a few counts. The J gene is TRBJ2-1, the V gene TRBV5-8, with 10 bases that match TRBD2. The CDR3 is made up of 15 amino acids. CDR1 SGHTS and CDR2 YDEGEE come from the germline V gene. Germline trimming cut 3 bases from V and 2 bases from J; bases unmatched to any gene: 2. As DNA, the CDR3 is TGTGCCAGCAGCTCCGGACTAGCGGCCTACAATGAGCAGTTCTTC. Its protein is CASSSGLAAYNEQFF.

The rearrangement links TRBV27 to TRBJ1-5; D uncertain. The CDR3 is 14 amino acids. Looked up from germline, CDR1 is MNHEY and CDR2 is SMNVEV (reference sequence). V was trimmed by 4 bases and J by 9 bases, leaving 16 bases between them. The CDR3 spells CASSSGALVGPQHF. The CDR3 DNA reads as TGTGCCAGCAGTTCAGGCGCCCTGGTTGGGCCCCAGCATTTT.

Note on this clonotype: Germline and junction disagree at one end, which may indicate a read error. The gene calls are TRBV20-1 and TRBJ2-7; 10 bases line up with TRBD2. Germline assignment: CDR1 DFQATT and CDR2 SNEGSKA (reference sequence). The CDR3 runs 13 residues. CDR3 in amino acids: CRASLAGASEQYF. CDR3 DNA sequence: TGCAGGGCTAGCCTAGCGGGAGCTAGTGAGCAGTACTTC.

The J gene is TRBJ2-6, the V gene TRBV5-6; D gene unclear. V was cut by 3 bases and J by 0 bases, with 10 bases left in between. In germline, CDR1 is SGHDT, CDR2 YYEEEE. The CDR3 loop spans 16 amino acids. The CDR3 coding sequence is TGTGCCAGCAGCTCAATCCAGGTCTCTGGGGCCAACGTCCTGACTTTC. It is translated as CASSSIQVSGANVLTF. Together with reference TRBV5-6 and TRBJ2-6, the CDR3 gives the full variable domain: DAGVTQSPTHLIKTRGQQVTLRCSPKSGHDTVSWYQQALGQGPQFIFQYYEEEERQRGNFPDRFSGHQFPNYSSELNVNALLLGDSALYLCASSSIQVSGANVLTFGAGSRLTVL.

The gene calls are TRBV2 and TRBJ2-2; 12 bases match TRBD1. The germline CDR1 and CDR2 sequences are SNHLY and FYNNEI. CDR3 size: 19 residues. Germline trimming cut 8 bases from V and 1 base from J; bases unmatched to any gene: 14. In DNA, the CDR3 is TGTGCCAGCCTCGACCGGGACAGGGGGCGGTCGCGGAACACCGGGGAGCTGTTTTTT. Translating gives CASLDRDRGRSRNTGELFF.

This clonotype has more than one count but fewer than ten. J is TRBJ2-1 and V is TRBV7-2; TRBD2 is a possible D gene (5 bases). Germline CDR1 and CDR2: SGHTA and FQGNSA. Trimming removed 5 bases from V and 7 bases from J, with 18 bases in between. This CDR3 comprises 15 residues. The CDR3 loop reads CASSPGGPIENEQFF. CDR3 bases: TGTGCCAGCAGCCCCGGAGGTCCAATAGAGAATGAGCAGTTCTTC.

This clonotype was picked up a small number of times. The gene calls are TRBV25-1 and TRBJ2-3, with D possibly being TRBD1 or TRBD2 (6 bases each). V lost 6 bases and J 0 bases, leaving 22 bases between the germline ends. The CDR3 is 18 residues long. Germline CDR1 and CDR2: MGHDK and SYGVNS. The CDR3: CASSPSPGATPSTDTQYF. CDR3 DNA sequence: TGTGCCAGCAGCCCCTCCCCGGGGGCCACCCCTAGCACAGATACGCAGTATTTT. The full variable domain, rest sourced from reference TRBV25-1 and TRBJ2-3, is EADIYQTPRYLVIGTGKKITLECSQTMGHDKMYWYQQDPGMELHLIHYSYGVNSTEKGDLSSESTVSRIRTEHFPLTLESARPSHTSQYLCASSPSPGATPSTDTQYFGPGTRLTVL.

This clonotype was observed at least ten times. V is TRBV29-1 and J is TRBJ2-1; possibly TRBD2 for D (5 bases). V shed 6 bases and J shed 4 bases, with 13 bases lying between them. From germline, CDR1 is SQVTM and CDR2 ANQGSEA. The CDR3 contains 13 residues. The CDR3 loop is CSVFPTGYNEQFF. The CDR3, as DNA: TGCAGCGTGTTCCCGACGGGATACAATGAGCAGTTCTTC.

In DNA, the CDR3 is TGTGCCAGCAGTTTTCAGGGGAGAATGACTGAAGCTTTCTTT. Protein: CASSFQGRMTEAFF. J is TRBJ1-1 and V is TRBV27, with D tentatively TRBD1 (6 bases). V lost 3 bases, J lost 5 bases, and 13 bases lay in between. Germline V CDR1 and CDR2: MNHEY, SMNVEV (reference sequence). CDR3 length: 14 amino acids.

The chain carries TRBV5-1 and TRBJ1-2; 10 positions agree with TRBD1. The junction had 10 bases not matched to a gene; V was cut back by 4 bases and J by 4 bases. There are 16 residues in the CDR3. CDR1 is SGHRS, CDR2 YFSETQ, per germline. The CDR3 region has the DNA TGCGCCAGCAGCCTAGACAGGGGGCGAGCCTCCTATGGCTACACCTTC. It codes for CASSLDRGRASYGYTF. The variable domain in full, with the rest retrieved from reference TRBV5-1 and TRBJ1-2, is KAGVTQTPRYLIKTRGQQVTLSCSPISGHRSVSWYQQTPGQGLQFLFEYFSETQRNKGNFPGRFSGRQFSNSRSEMNVSTLELGDSALYLCASSLDRGRASYGYTFGSGTRLTVV.